This T cell receptor (beta chain) was recorded in a study of regulatory T cells in long-lasting Graves disease. General study results and limits: Persistent disease samples used TRBV28, TRBJ1-2 and TRBJ2-5 preferentially. Sample size, which was small, may have reduced accuracy.

The time point here: newly diagnosed GD, antithyroid drugs for less than 3 months. After RNA was extracted from PBMCs, the TCR library was made from it. The guidelines of the American Thyroid Association were the basis for diagnosing Graves' disease. CDR1 SEHNR and CDR2 FQNEAQ come from the germline V gene (reference sequence). The V end was cut by 5 bases, the J end by 6 bases, with 11 bases between. The CDR3 has 13 residues. With iRepertoire HTBI primers and Arm-PCR of CDR3 regions, TCR beta libraries were built. TCRdb itself ran the multiplex PCR reads through MiXCR, one entry per CDR3 protein. The data show about 530,000 distinct CDR3 sequences, about 16% seen once. This clonotype was recorded at least ten times. Its antigen is not identified. This same sample was also taken into another study, of T cells in Graves' hyperthyroidism and ophthalmopathy. That study adds: The primer set for the first-round RT-PCR of the TCR CDR3 was HTBI.

This rearrangement joins TRBV7-9 to TRBJ1-5; no clear D. This specimen consisted of peripheral blood mononuclear cells (PBMCs), obtained at new diagnosis, from a patient treated with antithyroid drugs. The receptor was isolated from a middle-aged woman with Graves disease. CDR3 sequence reads: CASSGQWSQPQHF. As DNA, the CDR3 is TGTGCCAGCAGCGGTCAGTGGAGTCAGCCCCAGCATTTT.